This entry lists 20 T cell receptor beta chains sequenced from one sample in a study of T cell repertoires in cytomegalovirus infection. TCRdb reprocessed the reads via MiXCR and lists one record per CDR3 protein. The top ten hold 6.5% to 10% of the sample, which has 630,000 or so distinct CDR3 sequences, 20% to 25% seen once. The sample comprised CD8+ T cells from PBMCs. Receptors originate from a human donor in good health (CMV status not recorded). Some clones in this sample may be carry-over from other donors' samples.

This clonotype appeared many times. The gene calls are TRBV28 and TRBJ1-6; 9 bases are shared with TRBD1. The CDR3 covers 15 residues. Germline V gene data show CDR1 as MDHEN and CDR2 as SYDVKM. V lost 4 bases to trimming and J lost 9 bases; unmatched junction nucleotides: 7. The CDR3 DNA follows: TGTGCCAGCAGTTCGGACAGGGGCGATTTTTCACCCCTCCACTTT. Protein: CASSSDRGDFSPLHF.

The rearrangement uses TRBV5-5 and TRBJ1-2, with 9 nucleotides matching TRBD1. After removal of 0 bases from V and 0 bases from J, the junction contained 9 bases not matched to a gene. CDR3 length equals 18 residues. From germline, CDR1 is SGHKS and CDR2 YYEKEE (reference sequence). In DNA, the CDR3 is TGTGCCAGCAGCTTGGCTGGGACAGGGTTTTTAGCTAACTATGGCTACACCTTC. It encodes CASSLAGTGFLANYGYTF.

The chain couples TRBV29-1 to TRBJ2-6; no reliable D call. V lost 0 bases to trimming and J lost 1 base, with 7 bases between them. CDR3 length: 15 residues. CDR1 SQVTM and CDR2 ANQGSEA come from the germline V gene. CDR3 DNA sequence: TGCAGCGTTGAAGAATGGCAATCTGGGGCCAACGTCCTGACTTTC. Its protein product is CSVEEWQSGANVLTF.

This clonotype was recorded at least ten times. V is TRBV7-2 and J is TRBJ2-5; no clear D. V lost 1 base to trimming and J lost 2 bases, with 11 bases between them. The CDR3 sequence is 15 residues long. The germline gives CDR1 SGHTA, CDR2 FQGNSA. CDR3 sequence reads: CASSLVDSPQETQYF. The DNA for the CDR3 is TGTGCCAGCAGCTTAGTCGACTCCCCTCAAGAGACCCAGTACTTC.

As DNA, the CDR3 is TGTGCCACCTCGACGGGGCGAGGTGGGGGCTACACCTTC. This sequence encodes CATSTGRGGGYTF. J is TRBJ1-2 and V is TRBV2, with D perhaps matching TRBD1 (5 bases). The CDR3 has 13 amino acids. Trimming pared 10 bases from V and 8 bases from J, leaving 20 bases between. Germline-derived CDR1 and CDR2 are SNHLY and FYNNEI.

The chain is built from TRBV29-1 and TRBJ1-1; 7 nucleotides align to TRBD1. This CDR3 has 13 residues. Per germline, CDR1 SQVTM and CDR2 ANQGSEA. J lost 2 bases, V lost 6 bases, and 6 bases had no gene match. The CDR3 region has the DNA TGCAGCGTACCGGGACAGATAAACACTGAAGCTTTCTTT. It yields the protein CSVPGQINTEAFF.

This chain joins TRBV7-9 and TRBJ2-7, with D perhaps TRBD1 (5 bases). Between the trimmed V and J ends, which lost 1 base and 7 bases, there was a span of 8 bases. The CDR3 sequence is 12 residues long. CDR1 SEHNR and CDR2 FQNEAQ come from the germline V gene (reference sequence). The CDR3 nucleotides read TGTGCCAGCAGCTTAGAGGGGAAGGAGCAGTACGTC. It encodes CASSLEGKEQYV.

This clonotype was recorded many times. J is TRBJ2-7 and V is TRBV6-2 or TRBV6-3, with no clear D. V dropped 5 bases and J dropped 6 bases, with 11 bases sitting between them. The V gene's germline CDR1 is MNHEY and CDR2 SVGEGT. This CDR3 region has 12 residues. The chain's CDR3 is CASSQPRSEQYV. The CDR3 coding sequence is TGTGCCAGCAGTCAACCACGGAGCGAGCAGTACGTC.

This clonotype has at least ten counts. V usage is TRBV7-8 and J usage is TRBJ2-1, with a possible D match to TRBD2 (6 bases). The CDR3 is 11 residues long. V was cut by 5 bases and J by 16 bases, with 15 bases left in between. CDR1 and CDR2 (germline): SGHVS, FQNEAQ. This CDR3 reads CASSLRDSSFF. The CDR3 nucleotides are TGTGCCAGCAGCCTCCGGGACTCCTCCTTCTTC. The full variable domain, its missing parts supplied by reference TRBV7-8 and TRBJ2-1, is GAGVSQSPRYKVAKRGQDVALRCDPISGHVSLFWYQQALGQGPEFLTYFQNEAQLDKSGLPSDRFFAERPEGSVSTLKIQRTQQEDSAVYLCASSLRDSSFFGPGTRLTVL.

The chain couples TRBV6-2 or TRBV6-3 to TRBJ2-5; D remains ambiguous. Germline V gene lookup returns CDR1 MNHEY and CDR2 SVGEGT. Trimming removed 2 bases at V and 4 bases at J, with 11 bases between. The CDR3 totals 14 residues. This CDR3 reads CASSYRPTRETQYF. In nucleotides, the CDR3 is TGTGCCAGCAGTTACCGCCCTACCCGAGAGACCCAGTACTTC.

This clonotype was recorded a few times. This chain uses TRBV7-9 with TRBJ2-1; 7 bases agree with TRBD2. From germline, CDR1 is SEHNR and CDR2 FQNEAQ (reference sequence). V lost 8 bases, J lost 5 bases, and 12 bases stayed unmatched. This CDR3 region has 15 residues. CDR3 nucleotide sequence: TGTGCCAGCTTACCCTCGGGGGGTTCTGACAATGAGCAGTTCTTC. Protein: CASLPSGGSDNEQFF.

This clonotype turned up a few times. CDR3 nucleotide sequence: TGTGCCAGCACCCGGGATTACAATGAGCAGTTCTTC. Its protein product is CASTRDYNEQFF. This rearrangement joins TRBV12-3 or TRBV12-4 to TRBJ2-1; D is perhaps TRBD2 (5 bases). The ends were cut back, 7 bases at V and 4 bases at J, with 8 bases in the middle. The CDR3 has 12 amino acids.

A few counts support this clonotype. The chain uses TRBV6-2 or TRBV6-3 and TRBJ2-7, with D tentatively TRBD1 or TRBD2 (5 bases each). V dropped 6 bases and J dropped 2 bases, with 14 bases sitting between them. CDR3 length: 14 amino acids. Germline CDR1 and CDR2: MNHEY and SVGEGT. Here the CDR3 reads CASRDTTRPYEQYV. In DNA form, the CDR3 reads TGTGCCAGCAGGGACACTACTAGGCCCTACGAGCAGTACGTC.

The rearrangement links TRBV6-6 to TRBJ1-5; D is uncertain. The germline V and J ends were trimmed by 0 bases and 7 bases, with 10 bases remaining between them. CDR1 and CDR2 from the germline V gene are MNHNY and SVGAGI (reference sequence). This CDR3 comprises 14 residues. The CDR3 loop is CASSYSSEDQPQHF. The CDR3 region has the DNA TGTGCCAGCAGTTACTCATCGGAAGACCAGCCCCAGCATTTT.

This clonotype was recorded at least ten times. This sequence joins TRBV28 and TRBJ1-1; 7 bases fit TRBD1. CDR1 MDHEN and CDR2 SYDVKM come from the germline V gene. After removal of 6 bases from V and 5 bases from J, the junction contained 6 bases not matched to a gene. The CDR3 loop spans 13 amino acids. CDR3 amino acids: CASRTGSGTEAFF. CDR3 bases: TGTGCCAGCAGGACAGGGTCGGGGACTGAAGCTTTCTTT.

The V call is TRBV29-1, the J call TRBJ1-2; 7 bases are shared with TRBD1. The germline CDR1 and CDR2 sequences are SQVTM and ANQGSEA. V trimming: 5 bases; J trimming: 6 bases; junction bases outside the gene matches: 6. The CDR3 runs 12 residues. CDR3 protein: CSVSGQVHGYTF. The DNA of the CDR3 is TGCAGCGTTTCCGGACAGGTACATGGCTACACCTTC.

The sample holds many counts of this clonotype. This chain links TRBV7-8 with TRBJ2-1; TRBD2 matches 10 bases. Trimming removed 4 bases from V and 9 bases from J; junction bases left unmatched: 3. The CDR3 sequence is 13 residues long. Germline V lookup: CDR1 SGHVS, CDR2 FQNEAQ. The CDR3 DNA reads TGTGCCAGCAGCTCGGGACTAGCGTTTGAGCAGTTCTTC. It is translated as CASSSGLAFEQFF.

The genes are TRBV7-6 and TRBJ1-1; D perhaps matches TRBD1 (5 bases). V was trimmed by 5 bases and J by 3 bases, leaving 19 bases between them. The CDR3 length is 16 residues. Germline CDR1 reads SGHVS; CDR2 reads FNYEAQ. The CDR3 spells CASSHPTVPRDTEAFF. CDR3 nucleotide sequence: TGTGCCAGCAGCCATCCGACAGTTCCTAGGGACACTGAAGCTTTCTTT.

The J gene is TRBJ1-6, the V gene TRBV7-6, with TRBD1 matching over 7 bases. The CDR3 sequence is 15 residues long. The junction had 8 bases not matched to a gene; V was cut back by 5 bases and J by 7 bases. Germline loops: CDR1 SGHVS, CDR2 FNYEAQ. The CDR3 nucleotides read TGTGCCAGCAGCGCAGACCAGGGGGAGAATTCACCCCTCCACTTT. It codes for CASSADQGENSPLHF.

A remark on this clonotype: One base away lies a much larger clone, so this may be a sequencing read error. The genes are TRBV28 and TRBJ1-4; no reliable D call. The germline CDR1 and CDR2 sequences are MDHEN and SYDVKM. This CDR3 has 15 amino acids. CDR3: CANSFPPATNEKLFF. The CDR3, as DNA: TGTGCCAACAGTTTTCCGCCTGCAACTAATGAAAAACTGTTTTTT.